This T cell receptor (beta chain) was recovered during a study of regulatory T cells in long-lasting Graves disease. Many counts were recorded for this clonotype. Documented time point: newly diagnosed GD, antithyroid drugs for less than 3 months. PBMC-derived RNA was used for the TCR library. Germline V gives CDR1 GTSNPN, CDR2 SVGIG (reference sequence). The CDR3 extends over 17 amino acids. The V gene end was trimmed by 2 bases and the J gene end by 3 bases; junction bases not matched to a gene: 13. Researchers made TCR beta libraries by using iRepertoire HTBI primers and running Arm-PCR on CDR3 regions. One entry per CDR3 protein, called by TCRdb with MiXCR from the multiplex PCR reads. The data contain 400,000 to 550,000 distinct CDR3 sequences, less than 20% of them singletons. These sequences were also reported in another study, on T cells in Graves' hyperthyroidism and ophthalmopathy. That paper notes: Among thyroid clonotypes expanded above 0.001, most also appeared in blood.

The clonotype was recovered from a woman aged 30 to 39 with Graves disease. The material sequenced was peripheral blood mononuclear cells (PBMCs), taken at new diagnosis, from a patient treated with antithyroid drugs. V is TRBV30 and J is TRBJ1-5; 7 nucleotides line up with TRBD1. The CDR3 sequence: CAWSPRRGQPLNQPQHF. The CDR3 nucleotides read TGTGCCTGGAGTCCCCGACGGGGACAGCCCCTCAATCAGCCCCAGCATTTT. Looking up the rest from reference TRBV30 and TRBJ1-5 gives the full variable domain: SQTIHQWPATLVQPVGSPLSLECTVEGTSNPNLYWYRQAAGRGLQLLFYSVGIGQISSEVPQNLSASRPQDRQFILSSKKLLLSDSGFYLCAWSPRRGQPLNQPQHFGDGTRLSIL.